The 8 T cell receptor beta chains below come from one sample, sequenced in a study of blood T cell repertoires in COVID-19. The table came from immunoSEQ multiplex PCR; TCRdb's copy has only in-frame clones and leaves some out. This sample has fewer than 150,000 clones, with about 85% found just once. The material sequenced was peripheral blood. These receptors were taken from a human donor in a cohort sampled during active COVID-19.

In the case of this clone: The same CDR3 arises from other DNA sequences in this sample as well. The rearrangement links TRBV20-1 to TRBJ1-1; 7 bases match TRBD1. With V trimmed by 3 bases and J by 4 bases, 5 bases remained unmatched. Per the germline V gene, CDR1 is DFQATT and CDR2 is SNEGSKA (reference sequence). The CDR3 has 13 amino acids. CDR3 nucleotide sequence: TGCAGTGCTAGTATCCCAGGGGGCACTGAAGCTTTCTTT. Encoded protein: CSASIPGGTEAFF.

The chain uses TRBV5-1 and TRBJ2-1; a weak D match, TRBD2 (6 bases). Trimming cost V 0 bases and J 0 bases, with 13 bases left between them. The germline V gene encodes CDR1 SGHRS and CDR2 YFSETQ. The CDR3 runs 17 residues. The CDR3 spells CASSLDLAASSYNEQFF. In DNA form, the CDR3 reads TGCGCCAGCAGCTTGGATTTAGCGGCGAGCTCCTACAATGAGCAGTTCTTC. Filled out from reference TRBV5-1 and TRBJ2-1, the complete variable domain reads KAGVTQTPRYLIKTRGQQVTLSCSPISGHRSVSWYQQTPGQGLQFLFEYFSETQRNKGNFPGRFSGRQFSNSRSEMNVSTLELGDSALYLCASSLDLAASSYNEQFFGPGTRLTVL.

The CDR3 is CASSQGHSGGSETQYF. CDR3 in DNA: TGCGCCAGCAGCCAAGGCCATAGCGGGGGGAGTGAGACCCAGTACTTC. V is TRBV4-1 and J is TRBJ2-5, with TRBD2 matching 10 bases. Per the germline V gene, CDR1 is MGHRA and CDR2 is YSYEKL. The CDR3 has 16 amino acids. V was pared by 1 base and J by 5 bases, with 7 bases of the junction left unmatched.

The chain links TRBV18 to TRBJ2-2, with D possibly TRBD2 on 5 matching bases. Germline CDR1 reads KGHSH; CDR2 reads LQKENI. The CDR3 spans 16 residues. The V end was cut by 8 bases, the J end by 2 bases, with 18 bases between. CDR3 DNA sequence: TGTGCCAGCGGATCGTTGAGCGGTGGTAACACCGGGGAGCTGTTTTTT. This translates into CASGSLSGGNTGELFF.

The rearrangement joins TRBV11-2 to TRBJ2-7; a weak D match, TRBD2 (6 bases). The V and J ends lost 4 bases and 6 bases respectively, with 16 bases between them. The CDR3 consists of 14 residues. Germline assignment: CDR1 SGHAT and CDR2 FQNNGV. The CDR3 is CASSSGALAAEQYV. In DNA, the CDR3 is TGTGCCAGCAGCTCAGGAGCCTTAGCGGCCGAGCAGTACGTC.

The genes are TRBV18 and TRBJ1-1, with D perhaps matching TRBD1 (6 bases). This CDR3 spans 19 amino acids. The ends were cut back, 1 base at V and 4 bases at J, with 25 bases in the middle. Germline CDR1 KGHSH, CDR2 LQKENI. Written as DNA, the CDR3 is TGTGCCAGCTCACCACTTACCAGGACCTCAATAGCCAGGGGCACTGAAGCTTTCTTT. Its protein product is CASSPLTRTSIARGTEAFF.

V is TRBV29-1 and J is TRBJ1-1; 7 bases fit TRBD1. The CDR3 sequence is 13 residues long. Trimming cost V 5 bases and J 4 bases; bases outside gene matches: 7. Germline CDR1 and CDR2: SQVTM and ANQGSEA. The CDR3 nucleotides read TGCAGCGTTCGACAGGGAAGATCCACTGAAGCTTTCTTT. Its protein product is CSVRQGRSTEAFF.

The chain has TRBV11-2 and TRBJ2-7; D call uncertain. Germline assignment: CDR1 SGHAT and CDR2 FQNNGV. This CDR3 contains 13 residues. V was cut by 5 bases and J by 3 bases, with 11 bases left in between. This CDR3 reads CASSLQVYYEQYV. CDR3 nucleotide sequence: TGTGCCAGCAGCCTGCAGGTTTACTACGAGCAGTACGTC.